This entry concerns a single TCR beta chain. The length of the CDR3 is 13 residues. CDR1 is SGHTA, CDR2 FQGTGA, per germline. Trimming took 3 bases from V and 4 from J, leaving 7 bases between them. Use of 60 Vbeta and 13 Jbeta primers characterized the PCR. Produced via immunoSEQ multiplex PCR; TCRdb's table is partial and in-frame only. Of around 150,000 clones listed, about 81% were seen once; the top ten hold about 8.1%. This specimen comes from a study of cytomegalovirus exposure and HLA in healthy donors. Looking at the study overall: A previous analysis identified approximately 110 million unique TCR beta sequences derived from 180 million or so T cells.

The gene calls are TRBV7-3 and TRBJ2-1, with D unresolved. This TCR was sampled from a woman between 50 and 59 years old in good health and CMV-seropositive. Sequenced: PBMCs. The CDR3 is CASSFNNYNEQFF. In nucleotides, the CDR3 is TGTGCCAGCAGCTTCAACAATTACAATGAGCAGTTCTTC. The complete variable domain, with remaining parts taken from reference TRBV7-3 and TRBJ2-1, reads GAGVSQTPSNKVTEKGKYVELRCDPISGHTALYWYRQSLGQGPEFLIYFQGTGAADDSGLPNDRFFAVRPEGSVSTLKIQRTERGDSAVYLCASSFNNYNEQFFGPGTRLTVL.